This passage covers 28 T cell receptor beta chains from one sample sequenced in a study of vaccination and CD4 T cells after COVID-19. The assay that was used to sequence DNA from cultured CD4+ T cells was the Oncomine TCR Beta short-read assay. Scientists extracted genomic DNA from CD4+ T cells grown in culture. MiXCR was run by TCRdb on the PCR reads, yielding one entry per CDR3 protein. This table has some 9,100 distinct CDR3 sequences, 34% appearing once. These receptors are not linked to any known antigen. As for treatment: approximately 10-day PBMC culture with coronavirus spike peptide pools or control peptides (ViraFEST assay). The collection of CD4+ T cells from the unexposed donor took place before the COVID-19 pandemic (2011-2018). Specimen: CD4+ T cells from blood, cultured in vitro. The receptors come from a human donor in good health.

This clonotype was recorded once. The chain uses TRBV12-3 or TRBV12-4 and TRBJ2-5; no clear D gene. V lost 3 bases to trimming and J lost 3 bases, with 8 bases between them. CDR3 length: 13 residues. CDR3 loop: CASSFGRKETQYF. CDR3 coding DNA: TGTGCCAGCAGTTTCGGCAGAAAAGAGACCCAGTACTTC.

This chain uses TRBV4-3 with TRBJ2-3, with D unresolved. Per the germline V gene, CDR1 is LGHNA and CDR2 is YSLEER. The CDR3 totals 15 residues. The V and J ends lost 0 bases and 2 bases respectively, with 9 bases between them. The DNA for the CDR3 is TGCGCCAGCAGCCAAGATAGGGCAATCACAGATACGCAGTATTTT. This sequence encodes CASSQDRAITDTQYF.

The chain uses TRBV27 and TRBJ1-1, with D maybe TRBD1 (5 bases). Per the germline V gene, CDR1 is MNHEY and CDR2 is SMNVEV (reference sequence). Trimming left V 6 bases short and J 5 bases short, with 10 bases between. CDR3 length: 12 amino acids. CDR3 coding DNA: TGTGCCAGCAGAACACAGGAGACTGAAGCTTTCTTT. Translated, it gives CASRTQETEAFF.

The V gene is TRBV11-3, the J gene TRBJ2-1; tentatively, D is TRBD1 or TRBD2 (6 bases each). The CDR3 is 13 residues long. Between the trimmed V and J ends, which lost 7 bases and 9 bases, there was a span of 16 bases. Germline CDR1 reads SGHNT; CDR2 reads YENEEA. CDR3 residues: CASTQWGAGEQFF. CDR3 DNA: TGTGCCAGCACCCAGTGGGGGGCGGGTGAGCAGTTCTTC.

In the case of this clonotype: Mismatch with germline at one junction end may stem from a read error. This chain connects TRBV7-7 to TRBJ1-1; maybe TRBD1 (5 bases). The germline CDR1 and CDR2 sequences are SSHAT and FNYEAQ (reference sequence). CDR3 length: 13 residues. The CDR3 DNA reads TGTGCTAGCAGCGTCGGACAGAACACTGAAGCTTTCTTT. Protein sequence: CASSVGQNTEAFF.

This chain joins TRBV6-2 or TRBV6-3 and TRBJ1-5, with TRBD1 identical over 10 bases. The CDR3 consists of 16 residues. J lost 6 bases, V lost 5 bases, and 10 bases had no gene match. The germline gives CDR1 MNHEY, CDR2 SVGEGT. The CDR3 is CASSERGQGVPQPQHF. The DNA of the CDR3 is TGTGCCAGCAGTGAAAGAGGACAGGGGGTCCCTCAGCCCCAGCATTTT.

This clonotype was seen only a few times. The chain combines TRBV25-1 with TRBJ2-3; 11 bases align to TRBD2. The CDR3 is 14 residues long. CDR1 and CDR2 (germline): MGHDK, SYGVNS. The junction had 3 bases not matched to a gene; V was cut back by 7 bases and J by 3 bases. The CDR3 DNA follows: TGTGCCAGCAAGCGGACTAGCGGGACAGATACGCAGTATTTT. Its translation: CASKRTSGTDTQYF.

The genes are TRBV20-1 and TRBJ1-5; 8 bases line up with TRBD1. The CDR3 runs to 11 residues. J lost 6 bases, V lost 5 bases, and 0 bases had no gene match. In germline, CDR1 is DFQATT, CDR2 SNEGSKA (reference sequence). The CDR3 DNA sequence: TGCAGTGCTGGACAGGGTCAGCCCCAGCATTTT. Encoded protein: CSAGQGQPQHF.

In its sample, this clonotype was seen a few times. V usage is TRBV6-5 and J usage is TRBJ1-5; D gene ambiguous. V gave up 0 bases and J gave up 5 bases, with 11 bases separating them. This CDR3 is 15 amino acids long. The germline V gene encodes CDR1 MNHEY and CDR2 SVGAGI. The CDR3 DNA reads as TGTGCCAGCAGTTACTCGTATTCAGAGGATCAGCCCCAGCATTTT. Protein: CASSYSYSEDQPQHF.

The chain links TRBV20-1 to TRBJ1-6; TRBD1 matches 9 bases. Germline V gene sequence: CDR1 DFQATT, CDR2 SNEGSKA (reference sequence). The V gene end was trimmed by 4 bases and the J gene end by 4 bases; junction bases not matched to a gene: 2. The CDR3 runs 14 residues. The chain's CDR3 is CSAKGQGYNSPLHF. In DNA form, the CDR3 reads TGCAGTGCTAAAGGACAGGGGTATAATTCACCCCTCCACTTT.

V is TRBV7-2 and J is TRBJ1-2; D is undetermined. The CDR3 consists of 12 residues. Between the trimmed V and J ends, which lost 8 bases and 4 bases, there was a span of 11 bases. CDR1 is SGHTA and CDR2 is FQGNSA in the germline V gene. The CDR3, as DNA: TGTGCCAGCGGTGCGCGGCTCTATGGCTACACCTTC. Protein sequence: CASGARLYGYTF.

This clonotype was seen more than once but under ten times. The chain employs TRBV2 and TRBJ2-2; 7 bases line up with TRBD2. This CDR3 is built from 14 residues. J lost 3 bases, V lost 5 bases, and 3 bases had no gene match. The V gene's germline CDR1 is SNHLY and CDR2 FYNNEI. The CDR3 coding sequence is TGTGCCAGCAGTCGACTAGCCTACACCGGGGAGCTGTTTTTT. Protein product: CASSRLAYTGELFF.

This clonotype was seen a handful of times. The chain has TRBV20-1 and TRBJ2-5; possible D gene TRBD2, 6 bases. Trimming removed 6 bases from V and 2 bases from J, with 10 bases in between. Per germline, CDR1 DFQATT and CDR2 SNEGSKA (reference sequence). This CDR3 is built from 12 residues. CDR3 in amino acids: CSARREQETQYF. In nucleotides, the CDR3 is TGCAGTGCCCGACGGGAGCAAGAGACCCAGTACTTC.

This clonotype occurred a few times. This rearrangement joins TRBV7-2 to TRBJ1-5; D unclear. Trimming pared 1 base from V and 2 bases from J, leaving 15 bases between. CDR3 length: 17 residues. Per the germline V gene, CDR1 is SGHTA and CDR2 is FQGNSA. CDR3 sequence reads: CASSLVPGGLGNQPQHF. The CDR3 DNA reads as TGTGCCAGCAGCTTAGTCCCAGGTGGCTTAGGCAATCAGCCCCAGCATTTT.

The chain has TRBV7-6 and TRBJ2-6, with TRBD1 matching 7 bases. CDR1 is SGHVS, CDR2 FNYEAQ, per germline. The CDR3 covers 21 residues. Trimming cost V 4 bases and J 0 bases; bases outside gene matches: 18. As DNA, the CDR3 is TGTGCCAGCAGCTCTCATCGGTTCGACAGGGTTCTTCTCTCTGGGGCCAACGTCCTGACTTTC. Translation gives CASSSHRFDRVLLSGANVLTF.

The rearrangement joins TRBV11-2 to TRBJ1-1; D ambiguous. The CDR3 is 12 amino acids. Trimming shortened V by 5 bases and J by 3 bases, and 7 bases separated the two germline ends. CDR1 and CDR2 from the germline V gene are SGHAT and FQNNGV. The CDR3 DNA reads TGTGCCAGCAGCGTGGGTTACACTGAAGCTTTCTTT. Its protein is CASSVGYTEAFF.

The gene calls are TRBV2 and TRBJ1-2; 7 bases line up with TRBD1. The CDR3 contains 14 residues. Germline CDR1 and CDR2: SNHLY and FYNNEI. Losses at the gene ends were 8 bases for V and 5 bases for J; bases not matched to a gene: 11. The CDR3, as DNA: TGTGCCAGCCTCCGACAGGGTAGTTATTATGGCTACACCTTC. This encodes CASLRQGSYYGYTF.

J is TRBJ2-7 and V is TRBV5-1; D may be TRBD1 or TRBD2 (7 bases each). This CDR3 contains 17 residues. V was trimmed by 4 bases and J by 0 bases, leaving 20 bases between them. The germline V gene encodes CDR1 SGHRS and CDR2 YFSETQ. CDR3: CASSAQAGTDYSYEQYF. CDR3 sequence (DNA): TGCGCCAGCAGCGCGCAAGCGGGGACAGATTACTCCTACGAGCAGTACTTC.

The chain recombines TRBV6-2 or TRBV6-3 with TRBJ2-1; TRBD2 matches at 9 bases. Trimming at V came to 7 bases and at J to 4 bases, leaving 5 bases not matched to a gene. Germline lookup yields CDR1 MNHEY and CDR2 SVGEGT. The CDR3 length is 14 residues. Written as DNA, the CDR3 is TGTGCCAGCACGGGGGGACTAGCTTACAATGAGCAGTTCTTC. Translated: CASTGGLAYNEQFF.

CDR3 amino acids: CASSFTGGTEAFF. CDR3 nucleotide sequence: TGTGCCAGCAGCTTCACAGGGGGCACTGAAGCTTTCTTT. V gene TRBV7-9 combines with J gene TRBJ1-1; 8 positions match TRBD1. The germline V gene encodes CDR1 SEHNR and CDR2 FQNEAQ (reference sequence). The CDR3 contains 13 residues. After removal of 3 bases from V and 4 bases from J, the junction contained 1 base not matched to a gene. Full variable domain (missing parts from reference TRBV7-9 and TRBJ1-1): DTGVSQNPRHKITKRGQNVTFRCDPISEHNRLYWYRQTLGQGPEFLTYFQNEAQLEKSRLLSDRFSAERPKGSFSTLEIQRTEQGDSAMYLCASSFTGGTEAFFGQGTRLTVV.

This clonotype was seen more than once but under ten times. The chain has TRBV20-1 and TRBJ2-3; D remains unclear. CDR1 is DFQATT, CDR2 SNEGSKA, per germline (reference sequence). V lost 0 bases and J 13 bases, leaving 14 bases between the germline ends. The CDR3 totals 12 residues. The CDR3, as DNA: TGCAGTGCTAGAGATGAGGCCGGAGTGAAGTATTTT. Amino acids: CSARDEAGVKYF.

Only one count was recorded for this clonotype. The rearrangement links TRBV7-9 to TRBJ2-7, with TRBD1 identical over 9 bases. CDR1 is SEHNR and CDR2 is FQNEAQ in the germline V gene (reference sequence). The junction had 4 bases not matched to a gene; V was cut back by 5 bases and J by 2 bases. The CDR3 runs 14 residues. CDR3 residues: CASSPRTGAYEQYF. The CDR3 DNA is TGTGCCAGCAGCCCACGGACAGGGGCCTACGAGCAGTACTTC.

This chain connects TRBV6-1 to TRBJ2-7; D is possibly TRBD1 or TRBD2 (5 bases each). The germline V gene has CDR1 MNHNS and CDR2 SASEGT. V lost 2 bases, J lost 5 bases, and 13 bases lay in between. The CDR3 loop spans 14 amino acids. The CDR3 sequence is CASSERGYGHEQYF. CDR3 sequence (DNA): TGTGCCAGCAGTGAACGGGGCTACGGACACGAGCAGTACTTC.

This clonotype was counted a few times. J is TRBJ2-5 and V is TRBV27; D remains unclear. Trimming pared 1 base from V and 5 bases from J, leaving 17 bases between. This CDR3 region has 16 residues. The germline V gene has CDR1 MNHEY and CDR2 SMNVEV (reference sequence). The CDR3 coding sequence is TGTGCCAGCAGTTTATTCGCGGTCGGATCCCAGGAGACCCAGTACTTC. Translated, it gives CASSLFAVGSQETQYF.

Only a few counts were recorded for this clonotype. One junction end disagrees with the germline gene, perhaps due to a read error. The chain links TRBV19 to TRBJ2-4, with D perhaps TRBD2 (6 bases). This CDR3 has 12 amino acids. The germline V gene has CDR1 LNHDA and CDR2 SQIVND (reference sequence). DNA of the CDR3: TGTGCCAGTAGTCACCGGGAGAACATTCGGTACTTC. This sequence encodes CASSHRENIRYF.

This chain connects TRBV30 to TRBJ2-7; the match to TRBD1 covers 11 bases. Germline V gene sequence: CDR1 GTSNPN, CDR2 SVGIG (reference sequence). This CDR3 has 14 residues. V trimming: 2 bases; J trimming: 4 bases; junction bases outside the gene matches: 4. The CDR3 loop reads CAWSMGQGGYEQYF. The CDR3 DNA reads TGTGCCTGGAGTATGGGACAGGGGGGGTACGAGCAGTACTTC.

The chain is built from TRBV29-1 and TRBJ2-7; D may be TRBD2 (5 bases). Trimming stripped 5 bases from V and 0 bases from J, with 11 bases between. CDR3 length: 13 residues. Germline V gives CDR1 SQVTM, CDR2 ANQGSEA. CDR3 sequence: CSVRTESSYEQYF. The CDR3 nucleotides read TGCAGCGTTAGGACTGAGAGCTCCTACGAGCAGTACTTC.

This clonotype has a single count. CDR3 loop: CASSLADLNTEAFF. CDR3 coding DNA: TGTGCCAGCAGCTTAGCAGACCTGAACACTGAAGCTTTCTTT. This chain connects TRBV7-2 to TRBJ1-1, with D hard to call. V lost 0 bases and J lost 0, with 5 bases in between. The CDR3 runs to 14 residues. CDR1 and CDR2 from the germline V gene are SGHTA and FQGNSA.